The table lists the clone carrying this T cell receptor beta chain with a few counts. Its antigen is currently unknown. The CDR3 is 11 amino acids. V shed 3 bases and J shed 6 bases, with 8 bases lying between them. CDR1 SQVTM and CDR2 ANQGSEA come from the germline V gene. The entry originates in a study of naive and memory T cell subsets. The beta constant-region primer was an equimolar mix of two oligonucleotides covering TRBC1 and TRBC2. Nested alpha and beta constant-region primers with the SP2 primer drove four PCR rounds on ligated cDNA. TCRdb independently ran MiXCR on the UMI-ligation and nested PCR reads; one entry per CDR3 protein. This sample has 150,000 or so distinct CDR3 sequences; approximately 24% occur once, and the top ten carry around 0.097%. The study, taken as a whole, reports: Clonotypes are single alpha or beta chains, not paired receptors. Over 90% of naive TCR sequences appeared only once, unlike memory subsets. A few larger clonotypes appeared in naive repertoires, especially CD8, possibly memory cells re-expressing CD45RA.

After the first PCR, alpha and beta chain libraries were processed separately. Cells stained for CD3, CD4, CD8, CD45RA, CD27 and viability were sorted into four CD45RA/CD27 subsets. The clonotype was recovered from a human donor in good health. The V gene is TRBV29-1, the J gene TRBJ2-5; D gene unclear. Sequences were obtained from naive CD4+ T cells from blood. Here the CDR3 reads CSVEGLKTQYF. In DNA, the CDR3 is TGCAGCGTTGAGGGTTTGAAGACCCAGTACTTC.